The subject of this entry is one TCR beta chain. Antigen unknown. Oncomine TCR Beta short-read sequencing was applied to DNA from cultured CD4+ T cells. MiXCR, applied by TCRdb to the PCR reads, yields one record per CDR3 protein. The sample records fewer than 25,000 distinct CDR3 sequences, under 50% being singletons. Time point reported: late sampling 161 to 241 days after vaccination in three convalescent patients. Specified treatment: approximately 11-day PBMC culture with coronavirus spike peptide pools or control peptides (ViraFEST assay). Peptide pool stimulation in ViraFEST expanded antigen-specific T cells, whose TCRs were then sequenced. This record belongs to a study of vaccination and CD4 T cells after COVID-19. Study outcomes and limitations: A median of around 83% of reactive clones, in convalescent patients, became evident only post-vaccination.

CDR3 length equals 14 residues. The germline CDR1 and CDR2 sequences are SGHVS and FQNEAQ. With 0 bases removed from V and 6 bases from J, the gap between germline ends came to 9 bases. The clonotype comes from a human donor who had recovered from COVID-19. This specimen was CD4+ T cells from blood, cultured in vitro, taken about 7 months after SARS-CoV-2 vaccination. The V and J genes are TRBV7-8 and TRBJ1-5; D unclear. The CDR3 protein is CASSLARLGQPQHF. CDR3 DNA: TGTGCCAGCAGCTTAGCGCGTTTAGGTCAGCCCCAGCATTTT.